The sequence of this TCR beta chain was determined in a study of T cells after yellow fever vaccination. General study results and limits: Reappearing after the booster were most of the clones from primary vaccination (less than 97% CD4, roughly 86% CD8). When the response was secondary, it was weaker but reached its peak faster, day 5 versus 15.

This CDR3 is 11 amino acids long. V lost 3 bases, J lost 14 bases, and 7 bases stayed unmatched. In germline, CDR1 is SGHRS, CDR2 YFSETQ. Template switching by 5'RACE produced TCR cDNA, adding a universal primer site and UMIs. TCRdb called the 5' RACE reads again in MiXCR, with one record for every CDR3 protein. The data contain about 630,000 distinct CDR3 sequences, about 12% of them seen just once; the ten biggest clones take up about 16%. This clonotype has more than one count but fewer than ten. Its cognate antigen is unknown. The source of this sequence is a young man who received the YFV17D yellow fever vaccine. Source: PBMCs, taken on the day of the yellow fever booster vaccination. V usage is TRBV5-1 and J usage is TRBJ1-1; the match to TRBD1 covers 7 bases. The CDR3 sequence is CASSYEGGVFF. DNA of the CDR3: TGCGCCAGCAGCTATGAAGGGGGCGTCTTCTTT.